This T cell receptor beta chain was captured in a study of cytomegalovirus exposure and HLA in healthy donors. Across the whole study: Unique TCRs numbering around 80 million, obtained from HLA-typed donors, made up an early data release. General study findings and limits: High specificity and sensitivity for cytomegalovirus status were reported for the classifier. It was 150 to 200 TCR beta chains that were listed as cytomegalovirus-associated.

This clone showed up just a few times. No antigen is known for it. V was trimmed by 3 bases and J by 8 bases, leaving 22 bases between them. The germline gives CDR1 MDHEN, CDR2 SYDVKM. This CDR3 region has 16 residues. With 60 Vbeta and 13 Jbeta primers, the PCR was carried out. In the authors' workflow: The authors later counted roughly 77 million unique TCR beta chains, some 11 million of them shared. Profiling relied on immunoSEQ multiplex PCR, and the TCRdb table lists in-frame clones only, not all of them. V and J calls and clone size follow that table, whereas D and trimming were derived from the DNA. The table has about 250,000 clones, just over 70% seen once.

The chain links TRBV28 to TRBJ1-1; TRBD1 is a possible D gene (6 bases). This receptor was identified in a female donor in good health and CMV-seronegative. Specimen: PBMCs. The CDR3 spells CASSLGGLGQIFEAFF. As DNA, the CDR3 is TGTGCCAGCAGTTTGGGGGGGCTGGGCCAGATTTTCGAAGCTTTCTTT.